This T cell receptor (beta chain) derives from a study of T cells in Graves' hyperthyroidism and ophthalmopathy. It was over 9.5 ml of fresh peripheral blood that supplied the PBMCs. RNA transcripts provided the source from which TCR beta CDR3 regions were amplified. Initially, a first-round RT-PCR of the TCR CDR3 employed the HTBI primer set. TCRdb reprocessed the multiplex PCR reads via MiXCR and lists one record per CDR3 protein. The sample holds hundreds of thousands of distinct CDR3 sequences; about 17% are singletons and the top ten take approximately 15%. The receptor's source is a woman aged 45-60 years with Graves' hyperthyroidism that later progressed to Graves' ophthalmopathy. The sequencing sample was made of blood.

The CDR3 nucleotides read TGTGCCAGCAGCCCGGGGGACACAGATACGCAGTATTTT. Translation: CASSPGDTDTQYF. The chain carries TRBV7-3 and TRBJ2-3; D perhaps matches TRBD2 (6 bases). Trimming removed 5 bases at V and 2 bases at J, with 8 bases between. Germline V gene data show CDR1 as SGHTA and CDR2 as FQGTGA. The CDR3 is made up of 13 amino acids.